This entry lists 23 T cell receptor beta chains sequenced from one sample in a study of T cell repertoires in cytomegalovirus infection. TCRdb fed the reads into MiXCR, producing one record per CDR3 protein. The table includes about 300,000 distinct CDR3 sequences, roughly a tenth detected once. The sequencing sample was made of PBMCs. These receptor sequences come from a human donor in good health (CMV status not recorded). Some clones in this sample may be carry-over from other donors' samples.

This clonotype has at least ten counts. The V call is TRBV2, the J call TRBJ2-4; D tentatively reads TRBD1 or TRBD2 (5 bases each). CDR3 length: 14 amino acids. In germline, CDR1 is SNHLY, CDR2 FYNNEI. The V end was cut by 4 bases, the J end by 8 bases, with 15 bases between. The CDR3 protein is CASSAGWGMDIQYF. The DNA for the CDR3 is TGTGCCAGCAGTGCAGGTTGGGGGATGGACATTCAGTACTTC. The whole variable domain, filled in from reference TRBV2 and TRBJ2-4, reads EPEVTQTPSHQVTQMGQEVILRCVPISNHLYFYWYRQILGQKVEFLVSFYNNEISEKSEIFDDQFSVERPDGSNFTLKIRSTKLEDSAMYFCASSAGWGMDIQYFGAGTRLSVL.

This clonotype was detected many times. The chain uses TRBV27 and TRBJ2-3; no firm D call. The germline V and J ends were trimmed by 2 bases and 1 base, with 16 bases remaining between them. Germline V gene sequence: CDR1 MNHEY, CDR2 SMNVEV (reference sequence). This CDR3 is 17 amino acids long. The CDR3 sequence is CASSLIQPTPGTDTQYF. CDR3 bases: TGTGCCAGCAGTTTAATACAGCCTACACCAGGCACAGATACGCAGTATTTT.

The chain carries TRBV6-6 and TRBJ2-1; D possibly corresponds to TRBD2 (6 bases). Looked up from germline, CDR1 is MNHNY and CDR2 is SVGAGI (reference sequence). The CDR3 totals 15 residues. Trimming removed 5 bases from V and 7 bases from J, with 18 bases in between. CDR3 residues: CASSKPGQRVNEQFF. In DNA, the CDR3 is TGTGCCAGCAGTAAACCCGGCCAGCGGGTGAATGAGCAGTTCTTC.

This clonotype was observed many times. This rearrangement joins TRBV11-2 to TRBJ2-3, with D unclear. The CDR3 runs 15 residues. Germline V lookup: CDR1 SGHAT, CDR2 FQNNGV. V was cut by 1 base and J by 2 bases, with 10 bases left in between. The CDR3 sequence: CASSLVPGPTDTQYF. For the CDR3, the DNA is TGTGCCAGCAGCTTAGTCCCAGGTCCCACAGATACGCAGTATTTT.

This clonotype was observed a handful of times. The CDR3 DNA reads as TGTGCCAGCAGCGACTCGGGCGGCACAGATACGCAGTATTTT. Its protein product is CASSDSGGTDTQYF. The chain employs TRBV9 and TRBJ2-3; D unresolved. V shed 3 bases and J shed 1 base, with 9 bases lying between them. CDR3 length: 14 amino acids. Looked up from germline, CDR1 is SGDLS and CDR2 is YYNGEE.

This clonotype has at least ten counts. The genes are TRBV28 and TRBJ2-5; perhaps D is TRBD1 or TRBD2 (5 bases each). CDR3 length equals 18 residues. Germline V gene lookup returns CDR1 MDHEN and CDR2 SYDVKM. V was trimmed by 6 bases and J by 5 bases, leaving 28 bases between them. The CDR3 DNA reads TGTGCCAGCAGGCACAGTTACAGGCTAGCCTCGAGATTGGAGACCCAGTACTTC. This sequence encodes CASRHSYRLASRLETQYF.

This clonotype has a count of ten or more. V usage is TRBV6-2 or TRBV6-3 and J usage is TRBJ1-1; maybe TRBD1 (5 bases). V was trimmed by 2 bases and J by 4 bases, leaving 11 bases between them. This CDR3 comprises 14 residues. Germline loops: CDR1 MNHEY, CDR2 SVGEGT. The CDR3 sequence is CASSYPTGGTEAFF. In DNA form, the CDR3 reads TGTGCCAGCAGTTACCCTACCGGGGGCACTGAAGCTTTCTTT.

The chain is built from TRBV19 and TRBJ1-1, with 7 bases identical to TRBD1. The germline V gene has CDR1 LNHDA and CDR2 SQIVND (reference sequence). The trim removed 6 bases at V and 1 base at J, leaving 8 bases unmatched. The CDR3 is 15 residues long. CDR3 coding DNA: TGTGCCAGTAGAGCGGGGGACAGATGGAACACTGAAGCTTTCTTT. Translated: CASRAGDRWNTEAFF.

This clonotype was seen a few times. As DNA, the CDR3 is TGTGCCAGCAGCCAGGGACTAGCGGGGGGAAGAAATGAGCAGTTCTTC. Translated, it gives CASSQGLAGGRNEQFF. V and J are TRBV14 and TRBJ2-1; 15 positions match TRBD2. Germline CDR1 SGHDN, CDR2 FVKESK. V lost 3 bases to trimming and J lost 7 bases; unmatched junction nucleotides: 4. The CDR3 totals 16 residues.

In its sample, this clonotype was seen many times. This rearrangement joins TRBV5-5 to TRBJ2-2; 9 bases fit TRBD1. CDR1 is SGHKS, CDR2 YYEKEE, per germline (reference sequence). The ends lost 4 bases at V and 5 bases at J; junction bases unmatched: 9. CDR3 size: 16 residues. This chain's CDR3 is CASSRRDRDETGELFF. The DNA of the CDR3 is TGTGCCAGCAGCCGGAGGGACAGGGATGAAACCGGGGAGCTGTTTTTT. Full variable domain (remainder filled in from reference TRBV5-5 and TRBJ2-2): DAGVTQSPTHLIKTRGQQVTLRCSPISGHKSVSWYQQVLGQGPQFIFQYYEKEERGRGNFPDRFSARQFPNYSSELNVNALLLGDSALYLCASSRRDRDETGELFFGEGSRLTVL.

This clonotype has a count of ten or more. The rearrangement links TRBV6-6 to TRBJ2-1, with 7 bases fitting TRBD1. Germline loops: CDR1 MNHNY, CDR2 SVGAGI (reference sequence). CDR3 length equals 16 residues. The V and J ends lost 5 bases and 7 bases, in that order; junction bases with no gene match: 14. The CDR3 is CASSPLRKMTGNEQFF. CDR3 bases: TGTGCCAGCAGTCCCCTCAGAAAAATGACAGGGAATGAGCAGTTCTTC.

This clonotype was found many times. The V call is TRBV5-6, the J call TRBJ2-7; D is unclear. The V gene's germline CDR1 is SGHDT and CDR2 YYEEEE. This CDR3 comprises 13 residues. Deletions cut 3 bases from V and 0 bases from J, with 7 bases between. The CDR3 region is CASSSGSSYEQYV. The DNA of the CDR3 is TGTGCCAGCAGCTCAGGATCCTCCTACGAGCAGTACGTC.

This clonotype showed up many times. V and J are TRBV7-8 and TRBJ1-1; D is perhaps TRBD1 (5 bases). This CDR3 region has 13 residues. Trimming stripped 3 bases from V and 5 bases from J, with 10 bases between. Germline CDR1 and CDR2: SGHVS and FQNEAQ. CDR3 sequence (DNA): TGTGCCAGCAGCTTCGGGGGTATTACTGAAGCTTTCTTT. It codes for CASSFGGITEAFF.

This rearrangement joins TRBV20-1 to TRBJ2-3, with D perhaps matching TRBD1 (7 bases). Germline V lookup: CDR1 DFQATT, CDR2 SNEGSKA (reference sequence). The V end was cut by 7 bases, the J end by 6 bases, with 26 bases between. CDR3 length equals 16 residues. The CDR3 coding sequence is TGCAGTGGCCAAGCAGGATCAGGGGGGTTTGCTGATACGCAGTATTTT. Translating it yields CSGQAGSGGFADTQYF.

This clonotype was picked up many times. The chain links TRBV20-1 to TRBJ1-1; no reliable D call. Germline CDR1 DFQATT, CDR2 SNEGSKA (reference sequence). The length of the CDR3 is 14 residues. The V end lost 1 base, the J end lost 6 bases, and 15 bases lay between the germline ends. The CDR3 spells CSARGPEGTAEAFF. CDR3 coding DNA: TGCAGTGCTAGAGGGCCCGAGGGAACGGCTGAAGCTTTCTTT.

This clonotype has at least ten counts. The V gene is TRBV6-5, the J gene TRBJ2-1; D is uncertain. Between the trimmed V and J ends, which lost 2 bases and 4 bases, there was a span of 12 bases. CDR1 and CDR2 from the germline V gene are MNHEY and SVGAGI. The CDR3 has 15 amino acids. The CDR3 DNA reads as TGTGCCAGCAGTTACGCGGCTGAGCCGTACAATGAGCAGTTCTTC. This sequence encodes CASSYAAEPYNEQFF.

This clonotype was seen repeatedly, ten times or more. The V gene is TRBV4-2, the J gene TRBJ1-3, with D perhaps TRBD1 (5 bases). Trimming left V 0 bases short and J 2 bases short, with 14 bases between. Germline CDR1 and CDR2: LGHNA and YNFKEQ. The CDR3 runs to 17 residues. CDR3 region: CASSQDWVGDPGNTIYF. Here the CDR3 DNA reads TGTGCCAGCAGCCAAGACTGGGTAGGGGACCCTGGAAACACCATATATTTT.

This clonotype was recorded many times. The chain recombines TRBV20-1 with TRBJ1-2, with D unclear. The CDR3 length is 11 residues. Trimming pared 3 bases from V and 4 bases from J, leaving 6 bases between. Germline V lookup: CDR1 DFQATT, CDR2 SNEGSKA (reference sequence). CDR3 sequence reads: CSASVRYGYTF. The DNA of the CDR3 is TGCAGTGCTAGTGTCCGCTATGGCTACACCTTC.

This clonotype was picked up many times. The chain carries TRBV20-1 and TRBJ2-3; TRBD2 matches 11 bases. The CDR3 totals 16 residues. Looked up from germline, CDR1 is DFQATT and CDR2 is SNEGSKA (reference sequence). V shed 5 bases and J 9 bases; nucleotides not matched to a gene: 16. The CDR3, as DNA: TGCAGTGCTTTAGCGGGGGGGAAGTTCGCTCTGCGGACGCAGTATTTT. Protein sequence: CSALAGGKFALRTQYF.

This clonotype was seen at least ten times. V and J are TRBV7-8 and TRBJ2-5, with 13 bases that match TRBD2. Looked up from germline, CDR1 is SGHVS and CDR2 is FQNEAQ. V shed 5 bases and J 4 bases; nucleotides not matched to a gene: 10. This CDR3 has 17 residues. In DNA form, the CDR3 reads TGTGCCAGCAGCCCTAGAAGGACTAGCGGGGGAGGAGAGACCCAGTACTTC. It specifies CASSPRRTSGGGETQYF.

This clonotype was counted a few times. CDR3 sequence: CSASPGPTMTYEQYV. The CDR3 coding sequence is TGCAGTGCTTCCCCGGGACCGACGATGACCTACGAGCAGTACGTC. The chain is built from TRBV20-1 and TRBJ2-7, with D perhaps matching TRBD1 or TRBD2 (5 bases each). CDR1 and CDR2 from the germline V gene are DFQATT and SNEGSKA (reference sequence). The CDR3 is 15 residues long. Trimming left V 5 bases short and J 2 bases short, with 19 bases between.

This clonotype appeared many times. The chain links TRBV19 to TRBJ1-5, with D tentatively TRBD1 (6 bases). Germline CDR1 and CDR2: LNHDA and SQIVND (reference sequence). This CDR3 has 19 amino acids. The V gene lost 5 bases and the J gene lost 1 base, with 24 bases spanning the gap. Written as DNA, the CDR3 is TGTGCCAGTAGTCCCGAGTCTGCACTGGGGGCTGTGAGCAATCAGCCCCAGCATTTT. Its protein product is CASSPESALGAVSNQPQHF.

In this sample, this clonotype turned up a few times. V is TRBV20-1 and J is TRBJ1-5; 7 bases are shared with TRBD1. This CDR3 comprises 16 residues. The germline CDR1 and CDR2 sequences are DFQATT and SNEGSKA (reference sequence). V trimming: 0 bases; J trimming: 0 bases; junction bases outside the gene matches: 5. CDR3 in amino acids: CSARERQGHSNQPQHF. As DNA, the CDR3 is TGCAGTGCTAGAGAGAGACAGGGCCATAGCAATCAGCCCCAGCATTTT.